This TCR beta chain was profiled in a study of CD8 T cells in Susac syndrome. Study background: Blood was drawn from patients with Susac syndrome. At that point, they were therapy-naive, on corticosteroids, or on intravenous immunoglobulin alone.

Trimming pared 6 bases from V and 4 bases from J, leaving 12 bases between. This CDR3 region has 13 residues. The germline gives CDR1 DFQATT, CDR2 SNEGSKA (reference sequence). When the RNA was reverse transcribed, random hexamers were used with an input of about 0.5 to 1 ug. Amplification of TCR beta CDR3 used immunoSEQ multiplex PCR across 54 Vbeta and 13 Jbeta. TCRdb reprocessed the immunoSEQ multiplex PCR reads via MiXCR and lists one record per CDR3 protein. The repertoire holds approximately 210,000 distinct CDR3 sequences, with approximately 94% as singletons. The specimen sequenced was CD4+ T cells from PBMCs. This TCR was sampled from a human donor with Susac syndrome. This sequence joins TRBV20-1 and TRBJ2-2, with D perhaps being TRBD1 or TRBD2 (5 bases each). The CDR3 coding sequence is TGCAGTGCCCGGGACGCCGGCACCGGGGAGCTGTTTTTT. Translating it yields CSARDAGTGELFF.